This T cell receptor beta chain was recovered during a study of cytomegalovirus exposure and HLA in healthy donors. Study-wide results and limits: Rare sequences made up most TCRs, while some public TCRs were found in many donors.

Germline trimming cut 4 bases from V and 8 bases from J; bases unmatched to any gene: 7. The CDR3 has 13 residues. Germline lookup yields CDR1 SGHDT and CDR2 YYEEEE. Researchers ran the PCR with 60 Vbeta and 13 Jbeta primers. Only in-frame clones appear in the TCRdb table, and some are missing; sequencing was by immunoSEQ multiplex PCR. Found here are 150,000 to 180,000 clones, roughly 80% of them singletons; the top ten hold about 4%. This clone was recorded a few times. The target antigen is unknown. This cohort consisted of healthy bone marrow donors. The receptor was derived from a middle-aged woman in good health and CMV-seronegative. The sequenced sample was PBMCs. V and J are TRBV5-6 and TRBJ2-3; TRBD2 matches 7 bases. The CDR3 nucleotides are TGTGCCAGCAGCGCCGACTGGGGGGGTACGCAGTATTTT. Protein product: CASSADWGGTQYF.